The rows below give T cell receptor beta chains drawn from one sample of a study of stem cell transplantation in POMP-related autoinflammatory disease. Here immunoSEQ multiplex PCR was the method, and the copy in TCRdb shows in-frame clones only, minus some. The top ten clones hold 0.66% of a sample with roughly 70,000 clones, around 90% of them seen once. Sequences were derived from CD4+ T cells from PBMCs, sampled after stem cell transplantation. The source of these receptors is a human patient with POMP-related autoinflammation and immune dysregulation (PRAID). T cells may partly derive from the graft donor. Each CDR3 is given with its conserved first and last residue. Fields, in order: J gene, D gene, clone size, V gene, CDR3 length, CDR3 protein, CDR3 DNA. The D gene is left open where the match is weak. Where a row states a size, it is once, few, many or the class of an expanded clone; other rows omit it.

j_gene: TRBJ2-2; d_gene: TRBD1; abundance: .; v_gene: TRBV7-9; len: 15; CDR3aa: CASSLRTGNTGELFF; CDR3nt: TGTGCCAGCAGCCTCCGGACAGGGAACACCGGGGAGCTGTTTTTT
j_gene: TRBJ1-2; d_gene: .; abundance: .; v_gene: TRBV6-6; len: 14; CDR3aa: CASSYLVGDYGYTF; CDR3nt: TGTGCCAGCAGTTACTTGGTAGGAGACTATGGCTACACCTTC
j_gene: TRBJ1-6; d_gene: .; abundance: few; v_gene: TRBV25-1; len: 16; CDR3aa: CASSEFAGESNSPLHF; CDR3nt: TGTGCCAGCAGTGAATTTGCAGGGGAGTCTAATTCACCCCTCCACTTT
j_gene: TRBJ1-3; d_gene: .; abundance: .; v_gene: TRBV9; len: 16; CDR3aa: CASSVVPTVSGNTIYF; CDR3nt: TGTGCCAGCAGCGTAGTGCCCACTGTGTCTGGAAACACCATATATTTT
j_gene: TRBJ2-1; d_gene: .; abundance: .; v_gene: TRBV2; len: 16; CDR3aa: CASSEGRGWDYNEQFF; CDR3nt: TGTGCCAGCAGTGAAGGGCGCGGGTGGGACTACAATGAGCAGTTCTTC
j_gene: TRBJ2-1; d_gene: .; abundance: .; v_gene: TRBV7-9; len: 10; CDR3aa: CASSLYEQFF; CDR3nt: TGTGCCAGCAGCTTATATGAGCAGTTCTTC
j_gene: TRBJ2-3; d_gene: .; abundance: .; v_gene: TRBV5-6; len: 15; CDR3aa: CASSFRVQNTDTQYF; CDR3nt: TGTGCCAGCAGCTTTCGGGTACAAAACACAGATACGCAGTATTTT
j_gene: TRBJ1-2; d_gene: .; abundance: .; v_gene: TRBV12-3/TRBV12-4; len: 13; CDR3aa: CASTLGGGGGYTF; CDR3nt: TGTGCCAGCACCTTAGGGGGGGGAGGTGGCTACACCTTC
j_gene: TRBJ2-7; d_gene: .; abundance: once; v_gene: TRBV13; len: 17; CDR3aa: CASSPSLARGGRYEQYF; CDR3nt: TGTGCCAGCAGCCCATCTTTAGCCAGGGGGGGCCGGTACGAGCAGTACTTC
j_gene: TRBJ1-5; d_gene: .; abundance: .; v_gene: TRBV6-5; len: 14; CDR3aa: CASSPGTSYQPQHF; CDR3nt: TGTGCCAGCAGTCCCGGGACATCGTATCAGCCCCAGCATTTT
j_gene: TRBJ1-2; d_gene: .; abundance: .; v_gene: TRBV3-1/TRBV3-2; len: 11; CDR3aa: CASSHGQGYTF; CDR3nt: TGTGCCAGCAGCCACGGACAGGGCTACACCTTC
j_gene: TRBJ1-1; d_gene: TRBD1; abundance: .; v_gene: TRBV5-1; len: 15; CDR3aa: CASSLQGRMNTEAFF; CDR3nt: TGCGCCAGCAGCCTACAGGGGAGGATGAACACTGAAGCTTTCTTT
j_gene: TRBJ2-1; d_gene: .; abundance: .; v_gene: TRBV5-8; len: 15; CDR3aa: CASSLGLSSYNEQFF; CDR3nt: TGTGCCAGCAGCTTGGGTCTGAGCTCCTACAATGAGCAGTTCTTC
j_gene: TRBJ1-5; d_gene: .; abundance: .; v_gene: TRBV12-2; len: 17; CDR3aa: CASRSPPLLSGNQPQHF; CDR3nt: TGTGCAAGTCGCTCGCCCCCCCTTTTATCGGGCAATCAGCCCCAGCATTTT
j_gene: TRBJ2-2; d_gene: .; abundance: .; v_gene: TRBV9; len: 15; CDR3aa: CASSGWGAGTGELFF; CDR3nt: TGTGCCAGCAGCGGATGGGGCGCGGGCACCGGGGAGCTGTTTTTT
j_gene: TRBJ2-1; d_gene: TRBD2; abundance: .; v_gene: TRBV5-1; len: 14; CDR3aa: CASSVAGGRYEQFF; CDR3nt: TGCGCCAGCAGCGTAGCGGGAGGGAGGTATGAGCAGTTCTTC
j_gene: TRBJ2-7; d_gene: .; abundance: .; v_gene: TRBV28; len: 15; CDR3aa: CASSPPSTSTGEQYF; CDR3nt: TGTGCCAGCAGCCCTCCCTCCACTAGTACGGGCGAGCAGTACTTC
j_gene: TRBJ1-1; d_gene: TRBD1; abundance: .; v_gene: TRBV10-3; len: 16; CDR3aa: CAIRSSTGGVGTEAFF; CDR3nt: TGTGCCATCCGATCATCAACAGGGGGCGTCGGCACTGAAGCTTTCTTT
j_gene: TRBJ1-5; d_gene: .; abundance: .; v_gene: TRBV27; len: 19; CDR3aa: CASSRVYETTGYSNQPQHF; CDR3nt: TGTGCCAGCAGTAGAGTATACGAAACCACAGGTTATAGCAATCAGCCCCAGCATTTT
j_gene: TRBJ1-2; d_gene: .; abundance: .; v_gene: TRBV12-3/TRBV12-4; len: 13; CDR3aa: CASSLQKDYGYTF; CDR3nt: TGTGCCAGCAGTCTTCAAAAGGACTATGGCTACACCTTC
j_gene: TRBJ2-5; d_gene: .; abundance: .; v_gene: TRBV7-4; len: 13; CDR3aa: CASRKTAQETQYF; CDR3nt: TGTGCCAGCAGGAAAACTGCTCAAGAGACCCAGTACTTC
j_gene: TRBJ1-5; d_gene: TRBD1; abundance: .; v_gene: TRBV30; len: 18; CDR3aa: CAWSVRGRGLRSNQPQHF; CDR3nt: TGTGCCTGGAGTGTACGGGGCAGGGGGCTTAGGAGCAATCAGCCCCAGCATTTT
j_gene: TRBJ1-1; d_gene: .; abundance: .; v_gene: TRBV7-9; len: 16; CDR3aa: CASSTLIQGTGTEAFF; CDR3nt: TGTGCCAGCAGCACTTTGATTCAGGGGACCGGGACTGAAGCTTTCTTT
j_gene: TRBJ1-1; d_gene: TRBD1; abundance: .; v_gene: TRBV6-4; len: 15; CDR3aa: CASSFTGTGGTEAFF; CDR3nt: TGTGCCAGCAGTTTTACCGGGACAGGGGGCACTGAAGCTTTCTTT
j_gene: TRBJ2-1; d_gene: .; abundance: once; v_gene: TRBV5-1; len: 14; CDR3aa: CASRPRQVYNEQFF; CDR3nt: TGCGCCAGCCGACCAAGACAGGTCTACAATGAGCAGTTCTTC
j_gene: TRBJ2-1; d_gene: TRBD1; abundance: .; v_gene: TRBV7-2; len: 17; CDR3aa: CASSQTKGQGNLNEQFF; CDR3nt: TGTGCCAGCAGCCAGACAAAGGGACAGGGGAACCTCAATGAGCAGTTCTTC
j_gene: TRBJ2-5; d_gene: .; abundance: .; v_gene: TRBV18; len: 13; CDR3aa: CASSIQLSETQYF; CDR3nt: TGTGCCAGCTCTATACAGTTGTCAGAGACCCAGTACTTC
j_gene: TRBJ1-1; d_gene: .; abundance: .; v_gene: TRBV19; len: 16; CDR3aa: CASSIPSGFLNTEAFF; CDR3nt: TGTGCCAGTAGTATCCCCTCGGGGTTTCTGAACACTGAAGCTTTCTTT
j_gene: TRBJ2-7; d_gene: .; abundance: few; v_gene: TRBV5-1; len: 15; CDR3aa: CASSSLESSLYEQYF; CDR3nt: TGCGCCAGCAGCTCCCTGGAGAGCTCCCTCTACGAGCAGTACTTC
j_gene: TRBJ1-6; d_gene: TRBD1; abundance: few; v_gene: TRBV5-1; len: 13; CDR3aa: CASSGTGISPLHF; CDR3nt: TGCGCCAGTTCCGGGACAGGGATATCACCCCTCCACTTT
j_gene: TRBJ2-5; d_gene: TRBD2; abundance: .; v_gene: TRBV5-1; len: 15; CDR3aa: CASSTSGRKEETQYF; CDR3nt: TGCGCCAGCAGCACTAGCGGGAGGAAGGAAGAGACCCAGTACTTC
j_gene: TRBJ1-5; d_gene: TRBD1; abundance: .; v_gene: TRBV24-1; len: 14; CDR3aa: CATASGGGNQPQHF; CDR3nt: TGTGCCACCGCCTCAGGGGGGGGTAATCAGCCCCAGCATTTT
j_gene: TRBJ2-7; d_gene: .; abundance: .; v_gene: TRBV27; len: 12; CDR3aa: CASSQIKGEQYF; CDR3nt: TGTGCCAGCAGCCAAATCAAAGGCGAGCAGTACTTC
j_gene: TRBJ1-1; d_gene: .; abundance: .; v_gene: TRBV25-1; len: 12; CDR3aa: CASSEYGTEAFF; CDR3nt: TGTGCCAGCAGTGAATATGGCACTGAAGCTTTCTTT
j_gene: TRBJ2-5; d_gene: .; abundance: .; v_gene: TRBV5-1; len: 15; CDR3aa: CASSLVVDSQETQYF; CDR3nt: TGCGCCAGCAGCTTGGTAGTGGACAGCCAAGAGACCCAGTACTTC
j_gene: TRBJ1-6; d_gene: .; abundance: .; v_gene: TRBV27; len: 15; CDR3aa: CASSWDREERSPLHF; CDR3nt: TGTGCCAGCAGTTGGGACCGGGAGGAGCGGTCACCCCTCCACTTT
j_gene: TRBJ1-2; d_gene: .; abundance: .; v_gene: TRBV28; len: 13; CDR3aa: CAIQWGSGYGYTF; CDR3nt: TGTGCCATCCAGTGGGGTTCGGGCTATGGCTACACCTTC
j_gene: TRBJ1-4; d_gene: .; abundance: few; v_gene: TRBV6-5; len: 14; CDR3aa: CASSYSTFNEKLFF; CDR3nt: TGTGCCAGCAGTTACTCGACCTTTAATGAAAAACTGTTTTTT
j_gene: TRBJ2-1; d_gene: TRBD2; abundance: .; v_gene: TRBV27; len: 16; CDR3aa: CASRTSGRDSYNEQFF; CDR3nt: TGTGCCAGCAGGACTAGCGGGAGGGACTCCTACAATGAGCAGTTCTTC
j_gene: TRBJ2-3; d_gene: .; abundance: .; v_gene: TRBV7-9; len: 18; CDR3aa: CASSLRVRTDGFADTQYF; CDR3nt: TGTGCCAGCAGCTTAAGGGTCCGGACAGACGGTTTTGCAGATACGCAGTATTTT
j_gene: TRBJ2-2; d_gene: TRBD1; abundance: .; v_gene: TRBV19; len: 16; CDR3aa: CASTTGTGYGTGELFF; CDR3nt: TGTGCCAGTACCACTGGGACAGGGTATGGCACCGGGGAGCTGTTTTTT
j_gene: TRBJ2-7; d_gene: TRBD2; abundance: .; v_gene: TRBV30; len: 16; CDR3aa: CASPLLSGIPGYEQYF; CDR3nt: TGTGCCAGCCCCCTCCTTAGCGGGATCCCAGGCTACGAGCAGTACTTC
j_gene: TRBJ2-3; d_gene: TRBD1; abundance: .; v_gene: TRBV24-1; len: 15; CDR3aa: CATSETGQSTDTQYF; CDR3nt: TGTGCCACCAGTGAGACGGGACAGAGCACAGATACGCAGTATTTT
j_gene: TRBJ2-7; d_gene: .; abundance: .; v_gene: TRBV6-6; len: 13; CDR3aa: CASSYPPLGEQYF; CDR3nt: TGTGCCAGCAGTTACCCCCCACTGGGGGAGCAGTACTTC
j_gene: TRBJ1-6; d_gene: TRBD1; abundance: .; v_gene: TRBV7-9; len: 15; CDR3aa: CASSRQQGKYSPLHF; CDR3nt: TGTGCCAGCAGCCGACAACAGGGGAAATATTCACCCCTCCACTTT
j_gene: TRBJ1-1; d_gene: TRBD1; abundance: .; v_gene: TRBV5-1; len: 18; CDR3aa: CASSLEGQGSPMNTEAFF; CDR3nt: TGCGCCAGCAGCTTGGAAGGACAGGGGTCGCCGATGAACACTGAAGCTTTCTTT
j_gene: TRBJ1-3; d_gene: TRBD1; abundance: .; v_gene: TRBV6-1; len: 16; CDR3aa: CASSDLDRGSGNTIYF; CDR3nt: TGTGCCAGCAGTGATTTAGACAGGGGCAGTGGAAACACCATATATTTT
j_gene: TRBJ2-5; d_gene: .; abundance: .; v_gene: TRBV6-5; len: 11; CDR3aa: CASSTSGTQYF; CDR3nt: TGTGCCAGCAGCACCTCGGGGACCCAGTACTTC
j_gene: TRBJ1-2; d_gene: TRBD1; abundance: .; v_gene: TRBV6-5; len: 15; CDR3aa: CASRTTGVDDYGYTF; CDR3nt: TGTGCCAGCAGAACGACAGGGGTTGATGACTATGGCTACACCTTC
j_gene: TRBJ2-2; d_gene: .; abundance: .; v_gene: TRBV18; len: 16; CDR3aa: CASSPQEATNTGELFF; CDR3nt: TGTGCCAGCTCACCCCAGGAGGCGACGAACACCGGGGAGCTGTTTTTT
j_gene: TRBJ1-5; d_gene: TRBD1; abundance: medium-sized; v_gene: TRBV27; len: 14; CDR3aa: CASSTGQGFQPQHF; CDR3nt: TGTGCCAGCAGTACGGGACAGGGCTTTCAGCCCCAGCATTTT
j_gene: TRBJ2-1; d_gene: .; abundance: .; v_gene: TRBV5-8; len: 13; CDR3aa: CASSLDVNNEQFF; CDR3nt: TGTGCCAGCAGCCTCGACGTGAACAATGAGCAGTTCTTC
j_gene: TRBJ1-2; d_gene: .; abundance: .; v_gene: TRBV6-5; len: 13; CDR3aa: CASRPTANYGYTF; CDR3nt: TGTGCCAGCAGACCGACAGCTAACTATGGCTACACCTTC
j_gene: TRBJ2-3; d_gene: .; abundance: .; v_gene: TRBV5-1; len: 16; CDR3aa: CASSLAQPSSTDTQYF; CDR3nt: TGCGCCAGCAGCCTAGCGCAACCATCTAGCACAGATACGCAGTATTTT
j_gene: TRBJ1-4; d_gene: .; abundance: .; v_gene: TRBV5-1; len: 16; CDR3aa: CASSPLGGGLNEKLFF; CDR3nt: TGCGCCAGCAGCCCCCTAGGAGGGGGTCTTAATGAAAAACTGTTTTTT
j_gene: TRBJ2-5; d_gene: .; abundance: .; v_gene: TRBV30; len: 14; CDR3aa: CAWSVQMAQETQYF; CDR3nt: TGTGCCTGGAGTGTACAAATGGCCCAAGAGACCCAGTACTTC
j_gene: TRBJ1-4; d_gene: .; abundance: .; v_gene: TRBV2; len: 12; CDR3aa: CASRGSWEKLFF; CDR3nt: TGTGCCAGCAGGGGTAGTTGGGAAAAACTGTTTTTT
j_gene: TRBJ2-2; d_gene: .; abundance: .; v_gene: TRBV5-1; len: 15; CDR3aa: CASSLLGVKAGELFF; CDR3nt: TGCGCCAGCAGCTTGTTGGGAGTAAAGGCCGGGGAGCTGTTTTTT
j_gene: TRBJ2-7; d_gene: .; abundance: .; v_gene: TRBV7-9; len: 14; CDR3aa: CASSPYYQSYEQYF; CDR3nt: TGTGCCAGCAGCCCATACTACCAATCCTACGAGCAGTACTTC
j_gene: TRBJ1-2; d_gene: .; abundance: once; v_gene: TRBV2; len: 12; CDR3aa: CASRIGPYGYTF; CDR3nt: TGTGCCAGCAGGATAGGGCCCTATGGCTACACCTTC